Listed below are T cell receptor beta chains from one sample, sequenced in a study of T-cell reconstitution after alpha-beta-depleted transplantation in children. Using its own MiXCR run on the PCR reads, TCRdb lists one record per CDR3 protein. The data contain 20,000 to 25,000 distinct CDR3 sequences, approximately 11% of them singletons. Material: PBMCs from the stem cell graft donor, obtained from the stem cell graft. The source of these receptors is a human donor who donated a stem cell graft to a child with chronic granulomatous disease. The conserved cysteine and the conserved F or W are not part of the CDR3 here.

TRBV10-2 ASSEGSGVVLEQY
TRBV7-6 ASSLADGNSPLH
TRBV3-2 ASSQPGLQDTQY
TRBV7-9 ASSPRPGQALYEQF
TRBV20-1 SASVPGQDTDTQY
TRBV7-3 ASSLTGGVSYNSPLH
TRBV28 ASSTGLEGYT
TRBV19 ASIGPGTPEQF
TRBV6-5 ASSYKDTLGSEAF
TRBV11-1 ASSLEVFRTGDSNEQF
TRBV9 ASSVAETSSYNEQF
TRBV20-1 SERGGSEGEQF
TRBV29-1 SSRAVNTEAF
TRBV6-1 ASSFLDLFYGNTEAF
TRBV28 ASSLFPQGRGEQY
TRBV20-1 SARGDRGKNIQY
TRBV5-1 ASSFETSGTDTQY
TRBV12-3/TRBV12-4 ASSLYSPPNNEQF
TRBV27 ASSSQGFLSLQAF
TRBV7-9 ASSYTTNEKLF
TRBV7-9 ASSLEAGTGNSPLH
TRBV29-1 SVAPYAGVNEQF
TRBV20-1 SASGTTGGHSNQPQH
TRBV7-9 ASQAALNEKLF
TRBV11-3 ASSSGANTEAF
TRBV5-1 ASSLAPETQY
TRBV11-1 ASSLAERPQPANEKLF
TRBV9 ASSAASGRTEAF
TRBV29-1 SVDRDRANTEAF
TRBV12-3/TRBV12-4 ASSWSSQPGANVLT
TRBV7-8 ASSQMAGLLTDTQY
TRBV5-1 ASSLEGHSPYEQY
TRBV5-5 ASSPTGGAGTGELF
TRBV5-6 ASSSPDSYYEQY
TRBV20-1 SARPPDRGHQPQH
TRBV5-1 ASSFLSTDRVNTEAF
TRBV28 ASRTPPRDEQF
TRBV9 ASSVGQGQAETQY
TRBV7-9 ASSPKGSHTYEQY
TRBV3-1 ASSQDGQGALGELF
TRBV7-3 ASSLISVDTQY
TRBV24-1 ATSDLKTNEQF
TRBV7-6 ASRGQLNTGELF
TRBV20-1 SARSGVTGNTIY
TRBV3-1 ANHVRPLISGANVLT
TRBV5-1 ASSEVAGSTDTQY
TRBV2 ASRGGTEQF
TRBV12-3/TRBV12-4 ATRGGGYGYT
TRBV19 ASSYSGIGADTEAF
TRBV5-8 ASSSNTGPGAYNEQF
TRBV20-1 SARDSGDIAKNIQY
TRBV4-1 ASRLGPRENIQY
TRBV3-1 ASSQGAGEQY
TRBV7-9 ASRQEPLRELF